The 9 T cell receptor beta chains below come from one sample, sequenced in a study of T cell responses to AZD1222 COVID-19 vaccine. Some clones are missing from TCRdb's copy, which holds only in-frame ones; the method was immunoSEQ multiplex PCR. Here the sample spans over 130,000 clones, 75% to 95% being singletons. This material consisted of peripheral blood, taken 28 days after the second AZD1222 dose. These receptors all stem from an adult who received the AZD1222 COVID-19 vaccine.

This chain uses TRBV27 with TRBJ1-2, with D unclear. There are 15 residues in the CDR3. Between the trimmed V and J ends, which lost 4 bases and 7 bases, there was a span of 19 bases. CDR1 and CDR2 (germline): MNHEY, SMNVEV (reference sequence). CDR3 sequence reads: CASSWSGGLVGGYTF. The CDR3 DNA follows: TGTGCCAGCAGTTGGTCCGGCGGCCTAGTTGGTGGCTACACCTTC.

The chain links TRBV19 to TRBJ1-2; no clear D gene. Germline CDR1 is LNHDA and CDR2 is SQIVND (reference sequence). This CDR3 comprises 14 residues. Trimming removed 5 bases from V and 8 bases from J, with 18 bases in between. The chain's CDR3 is CASSPRTSNVGYTF. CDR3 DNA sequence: TGTGCCAGTAGTCCCCGGACTTCTAACGTAGGCTACACCTTC.

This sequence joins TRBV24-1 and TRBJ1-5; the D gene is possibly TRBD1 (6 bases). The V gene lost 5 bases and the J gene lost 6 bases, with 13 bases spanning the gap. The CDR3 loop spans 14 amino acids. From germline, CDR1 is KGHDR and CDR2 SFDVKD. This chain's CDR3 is CATSGGRSGQPQHF. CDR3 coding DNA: TGTGCCACCAGTGGGGGGCGCAGCGGTCAGCCCCAGCATTTT.

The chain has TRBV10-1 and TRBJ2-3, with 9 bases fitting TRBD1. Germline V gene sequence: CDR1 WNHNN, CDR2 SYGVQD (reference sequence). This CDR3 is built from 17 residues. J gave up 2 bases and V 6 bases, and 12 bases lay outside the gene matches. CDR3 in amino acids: CASSSTWTGENTDTQYF. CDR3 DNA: TGCGCCAGCAGCTCGACCTGGACAGGGGAGAACACAGATACGCAGTATTTT.

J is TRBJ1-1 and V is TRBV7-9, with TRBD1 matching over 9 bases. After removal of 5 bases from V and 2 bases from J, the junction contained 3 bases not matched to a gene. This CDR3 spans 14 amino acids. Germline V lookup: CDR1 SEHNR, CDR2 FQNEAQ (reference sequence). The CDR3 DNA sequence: TGTGCCAGCAGCCGGGGACAGGGCAACACTGAAGCTTTCTTT. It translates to CASSRGQGNTEAFF.

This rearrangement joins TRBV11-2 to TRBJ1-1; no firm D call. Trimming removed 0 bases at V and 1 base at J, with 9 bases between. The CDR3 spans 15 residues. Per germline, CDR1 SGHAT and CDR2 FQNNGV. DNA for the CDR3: TGTGCCAGCAGCTTAGAACTGTTAGCGAACACTGAAGCTTTCTTT. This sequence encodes CASSLELLANTEAFF.

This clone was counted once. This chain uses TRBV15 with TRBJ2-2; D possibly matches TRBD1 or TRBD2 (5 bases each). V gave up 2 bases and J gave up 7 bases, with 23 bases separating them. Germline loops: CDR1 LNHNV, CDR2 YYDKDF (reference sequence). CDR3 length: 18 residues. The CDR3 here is CATSRPGSSGASHGELFF. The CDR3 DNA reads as TGTGCCACCAGCAGACCTGGCTCGTCCGGGGCCAGTCACGGGGAGCTGTTTTTT.

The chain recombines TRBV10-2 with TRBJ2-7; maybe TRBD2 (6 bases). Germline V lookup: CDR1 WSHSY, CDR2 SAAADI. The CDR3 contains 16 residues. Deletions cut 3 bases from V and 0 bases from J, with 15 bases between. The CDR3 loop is CASSEVTGVGSYEQYF. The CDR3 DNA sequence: TGCGCCAGCAGTGAAGTGACGGGAGTAGGCTCCTACGAGCAGTACTTC.

CDR3 region: CASSNGGGSHQPQHF. The CDR3 DNA follows: TGTGCCAGTAGTAATGGGGGTGGCAGCCATCAGCCCCAGCATTTT. The J gene is TRBJ1-5, the V gene TRBV19; perhaps TRBD1 as D (5 bases). V lost 4 bases to trimming and J lost 5 bases, with 15 bases between them. Germline V lookup: CDR1 LNHDA, CDR2 SQIVND (reference sequence). The CDR3 has 15 amino acids.